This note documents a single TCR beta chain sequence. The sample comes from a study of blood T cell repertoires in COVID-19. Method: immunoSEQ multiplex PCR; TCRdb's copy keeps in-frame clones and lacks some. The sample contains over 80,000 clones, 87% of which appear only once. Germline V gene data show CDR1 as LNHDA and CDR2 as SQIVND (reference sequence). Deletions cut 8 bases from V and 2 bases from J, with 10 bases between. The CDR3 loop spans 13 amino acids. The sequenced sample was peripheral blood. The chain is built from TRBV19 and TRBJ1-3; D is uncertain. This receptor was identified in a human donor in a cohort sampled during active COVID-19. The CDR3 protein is CASSGGTGNTIYF. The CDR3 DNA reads TGTGCCAGTTCGGGAGGAACTGGAAACACCATATATTTT.